What follows are 30 T cell receptor beta chains derived from one specimen sequenced in a study of shared clonotypes between healthy human individuals. TCRdb keeps only in-frame clones here, not all; method: immunoSEQ multiplex PCR. The sample records about 470,000 clones, 70% to 80% being singletons. The sequenced material came from PBMCs. These receptors were collected from a woman aged 40 to 49 in good health. Some clones in this sample may be carry-over from other donors' samples.

A few counts support this clone. The chain is built from TRBV7-3 and TRBJ1-5, with unresolved D. This CDR3 is 12 amino acids long. Germline CDR1 SGHTA, CDR2 FQGTGA. Trimming cost V 5 bases and J 1 base, with 3 bases left between them. This CDR3 reads CASSASNQPQHF. The CDR3 bases are TGTGCCAGCAGCGCCAGCAATCAGCCCCAGCATTTT.

V is TRBV7-2 and J is TRBJ2-2, with a weak D call TRBD1 (6 bases). The V gene's germline CDR1 is SGHTA and CDR2 FQGNSA. This CDR3 has 17 amino acids. Deletions cut 2 bases from V and 4 bases from J, with 17 bases between. CDR3 sequence reads: CASSLNAAGAVTGELFF. CDR3 bases: TGTGCCAGCAGCTTAAATGCCGCAGGGGCCGTCACCGGGGAGCTGTTTTTT.

J is TRBJ1-5 and V is TRBV9; D unclear. Trimming shortened V by 0 bases and J by 0 bases, and 7 bases separated the two germline ends. CDR3 length: 15 amino acids. Germline CDR1 is SGDLS and CDR2 is YYNGEE. The CDR3, as DNA: TGTGCCAGCAGCGTAGGGCGGAATAGCAATCAGCCCCAGCATTTT. Translated, it gives CASSVGRNSNQPQHF.

This chain uses TRBV5-1 with TRBJ2-3; 10 positions agree with TRBD2. The CDR3 runs 17 residues. The germline gives CDR1 SGHRS, CDR2 YFSETQ. Trimming removed 4 bases from V and 4 bases from J; junction bases left unmatched: 12. CDR3 in DNA: TGCGCCAGCAGCAAGGGGTGGCTAGCGGGAGCGTCAGATACGCAGTATTTT. Translating it yields CASSKGWLAGASDTQYF. Based on the CDR3 plus reference TRBV5-1 and TRBJ2-3, the full variable domain is KAGVTQTPRYLIKTRGQQVTLSCSPISGHRSVSWYQQTPGQGLQFLFEYFSETQRNKGNFPGRFSGRQFSNSRSEMNVSTLELGDSALYLCASSKGWLAGASDTQYFGPGTRLTVL.

The gene calls are TRBV10-3 and TRBJ2-1; TRBD2 matches 8 bases. CDR3 length: 13 amino acids. Germline lookup yields CDR1 ENHRY and CDR2 SYGVKD. With 2 bases clipped from V and 9 bases from J, the junction kept 3 bases outside the gene matches. This CDR3 reads CAISEKTSGEQFF. Here the CDR3 DNA reads TGTGCCATCAGTGAGAAAACTAGCGGTGAGCAGTTCTTC.

The gene calls are TRBV7-9 and TRBJ2-1; 13 bases are shared with TRBD2. This CDR3 is built from 13 residues. The germline V gene encodes CDR1 SEHNR and CDR2 FQNEAQ (reference sequence). Unmatched junction bases numbered 5, after V lost 3 bases and J lost 15 bases. Written as DNA, the CDR3 is TGTGCCAGCAGCTTTACTAGCGGGAGGGCCCCGTTCTTC. Protein: CASSFTSGRAPFF.

This rearrangement joins TRBV30 to TRBJ2-7; TRBD1 matches at 9 bases. Germline V gene sequence: CDR1 GTSNPN, CDR2 SVGIG (reference sequence). Trimming at V came to 5 bases and at J to 2 bases, leaving 13 bases not matched to a gene. This CDR3 has 16 residues. The CDR3 loop is CAWLSEAGQGTYEQYF. CDR3 DNA sequence: TGTGCCTGGTTATCAGAGGCGGGACAGGGAACCTACGAGCAGTACTTC.

J is TRBJ2-5 and V is TRBV21-1; the DNA was not used to check the table's D call, TRBD2. TRBV21-1 is labeled a pseudogene. The CDR3 runs to 16 residues. Written as DNA, the CDR3 is TGTGCCAGCAGGACGCGGGTAGCTACCTTCTCTGAGACCCAGTACTTC. This sequence encodes CASRTRVATFSETQYF.

The V call is TRBV30, the J call TRBJ1-5; possible D gene TRBD1, 6 bases. This CDR3 is built from 14 residues. CDR1 is GTSNPN, CDR2 SVGIG, per germline (reference sequence). Trimming left V 1 base short and J 6 bases short, with 13 bases between. The CDR3 spells CAWSDWGAIQPQHF. The CDR3 bases are TGTGCCTGGAGTGATTGGGGGGCGATTCAGCCCCAGCATTTT.

The genes are TRBV18 and TRBJ2-2; 7 nucleotides align to TRBD2. The junction had 12 bases not matched to a gene; V was cut back by 5 bases and J by 6 bases. The germline CDR1 and CDR2 sequences are KGHSH and LQKENI. The CDR3 covers 16 residues. The CDR3 region has the DNA TGTGCCAGCTCAGGCCGCGGCGGGAGTGGAGCCGGGGAGCTGTTTTTT. Translating it yields CASSGRGGSGAGELFF.

The rearrangement uses TRBV15 and TRBJ2-1; unclear D gene. With 0 bases removed from V and 4 bases from J, the gap between germline ends came to 10 bases. Germline V gives CDR1 LNHNV, CDR2 YYDKDF (reference sequence). The CDR3 runs to 15 residues. CDR3 nucleotide sequence: TGTGCCACCAGCAGAGATCATGTGCAGTACAATGAGCAGTTCTTC. Its protein is CATSRDHVQYNEQFF. Supplemented by reference TRBV15 and TRBJ2-1, the full variable domain reads DAMVIQNPRYQVTQFGKPVTLSCSQTLNHNVMYWYQQKSSQAPKLLFHYYDKDFNNEADTPDNFQSRRPNTSFCFLDIRSPGLGDTAMYLCATSRDHVQYNEQFFGPGTRLTVL.

Concerning this clone: The same CDR3 also results from other DNA sequences found in this sample. V and J are TRBV2 and TRBJ1-2, with 9 nucleotides matching TRBD1. The CDR3 has 14 amino acids. The V gene end was trimmed by 1 base and the J gene end by 4 bases; junction bases not matched to a gene: 1. Germline CDR1 and CDR2: SNHLY and FYNNEI. The CDR3 sequence is CASSEGQGVYGYTF. The CDR3 DNA reads TGTGCCAGCAGTGAAGGACAGGGGGTCTATGGCTACACCTTC.

The chain joins TRBV21-1 to TRBJ2-7; TRBD2 was called by the table and not checked on the DNA. TRBV21-1 is termed a pseudogene. The CDR3 has 18 amino acids. Here the CDR3 reads CASSKTKRLAGAHYEQYF. Here the CDR3 DNA reads TGTGCCAGCAGCAAGACAAAAAGACTAGCGGGGGCGCACTACGAGCAGTACTTC.

The V gene is TRBV29-1, the J gene TRBJ1-2, with D hard to call. CDR1 is SQVTM and CDR2 is ANQGSEA in the germline V gene. V lost 6 bases and J lost 5, with 7 bases in between. CDR3 length equals 10 residues. The DNA of the CDR3 is TGCAGCGTCCGGCTATATGGCTACACCTTC. Its translation: CSVRLYGYTF.

In its sample, this clone was seen once. Other DNA sequences in the same sample also yield this CDR3. The chain carries TRBV7-2 and TRBJ2-5, with D possibly TRBD2 on 6 matching bases. CDR1 SGHTA and CDR2 FQGNSA come from the germline V gene. The CDR3 is made up of 13 amino acids. V lost 5 bases, J lost 5 bases, and 12 bases lay in between. In nucleotides, the CDR3 is TGTGCCAGCAGCCCTAGGAGGGGTGAGACCCAGTACTTC. Its protein product is CASSPRRGETQYF.

J is TRBJ2-7 and V is TRBV4-2, with 7 bases matching TRBD2. CDR3 length: 16 residues. From germline, CDR1 is LGHNA and CDR2 YNFKEQ. V lost 0 bases to trimming and J lost 6 bases; unmatched junction nucleotides: 11. Here the CDR3 reads CASSQDWGGSLGEQYF. DNA of the CDR3: TGTGCCAGCAGCCAAGATTGGGGCGGGAGTTTGGGCGAGCAGTACTTC.

The rearrangement uses TRBV11-3 and TRBJ2-1; no definite D call. The CDR3 covers 13 residues. Germline CDR1 is SGHNT and CDR2 is YENEEA. The V and J ends lost 4 bases and 4 bases respectively, with 8 bases between them. Here the CDR3 reads CASSYRAYNEQFF. The CDR3 coding sequence is TGTGCCAGCAGCTACAGAGCTTACAATGAGCAGTTCTTC.

This clone was found a few times. This rearrangement joins TRBV30 to TRBJ1-2; D gene ambiguous. Germline CDR1 reads GTSNPN; CDR2 reads SVGIG (reference sequence). V lost 0 bases, J lost 3 bases, and 8 bases lay in between. This CDR3 is built from 13 residues. CDR3 bases: TGTGCCTGGAGTGTAATTCCGGACTATGGCTACACCTTC. This codes for CAWSVIPDYGYTF.

The V gene is TRBV5-1, the J gene TRBJ2-5, with D uncertain. Trimming pared 5 bases from V and 1 base from J, leaving 9 bases between. This CDR3 is built from 13 residues. Germline V gene data show CDR1 as SGHRS and CDR2 as YFSETQ. The CDR3 sequence: CASRGNPQETQYF. The DNA for the CDR3 is TGCGCCAGCAGGGGGAATCCCCAAGAGACCCAGTACTTC.

The rearrangement joins TRBV13 to TRBJ1-2; D gene unclear. CDR3 length: 14 residues. The V end lost 6 bases, the J end lost 1 base, and 12 bases lay between the germline ends. Germline CDR1 PRHDT, CDR2 FYEKMQ (reference sequence). The CDR3 is CASRAGPLNYGYTF. Here the CDR3 DNA reads TGTGCCAGCAGAGCGGGCCCCCTTAACTATGGCTACACCTTC.

V is TRBV4-1 and J is TRBJ2-3; 9 positions agree with TRBD1. Germline V CDR1 and CDR2: MGHRA, YSYEKL. The CDR3 covers 17 residues. J gave up 2 bases and V 5 bases, and 11 bases lay outside the gene matches. In nucleotides, the CDR3 is TGCGCCAGCAGCTTCTGGGCCGGGACAGGGAACACAGATACGCAGTATTTT. Protein product: CASSFWAGTGNTDTQYF.

The CDR3 loop reads CASSSPPTGGYGYTF. The CDR3 DNA follows: TGTGCCAGCAGTTCACCGCCCACAGGGGGCTATGGCTACACCTTC. The chain combines TRBV28 with TRBJ1-2; TRBD1 matches 8 bases. The CDR3 sequence is 15 residues long. V shed 4 bases and J 4 bases; nucleotides not matched to a gene: 8. Germline lookup yields CDR1 MDHEN and CDR2 SYDVKM.

The V gene is TRBV7-8, the J gene TRBJ2-4; D remains unclear. From germline, CDR1 is SGHVS and CDR2 FQNEAQ. Trimming took 2 bases from V and 0 from J, leaving 11 bases between them. The CDR3 sequence is 16 residues long. The CDR3, as DNA: TGTGCCAGCAGCTTAACCCAGACGGTAGCCAAAAACATTCAGTACTTC. Translating it yields CASSLTQTVAKNIQYF.

V usage is TRBV4-1 and J usage is TRBJ2-1; possible D gene TRBD2, 6 bases. From germline, CDR1 is MGHRA and CDR2 YSYEKL. The CDR3 runs to 15 residues. V was clipped by 3 bases and J by 0 bases, with 9 bases between them. CDR3 nucleotides: TGCGCCAGCAGCCAGTTAGCGGCCTCCTACAATGAGCAGTTCTTC. It yields the protein CASSQLAASYNEQFF.

Concerning this clone: The junction does not match germline at one end; this may be a read error. V gene TRBV11-2 combines with J gene TRBJ2-2; TRBD2 matches 7 bases. This CDR3 is 16 amino acids long. Per germline, CDR1 SGHAT and CDR2 FQNNGV. CDR3 amino acids: CASSSQILAKTGELFF. CDR3 bases: TGTGCCAGCAGCTCACAGATACTAGCGAAGACCGGGGAGCTGTTTTTT.

CDR3 sequence: CASRAGGALFEAFF. CDR3 nucleotides: TGTGCCAGCAGGGCAGGGGGGGCCCTCTTTGAAGCTTTCTTT. The chain employs TRBV28 and TRBJ1-1, with 7 bases that match TRBD1. The CDR3 covers 14 residues. V shed 6 bases, J shed 7 bases, and the junction held 11 bases outside the gene matches. Germline CDR1 and CDR2: MDHEN and SYDVKM.

This clone was observed a handful of times. The V gene is TRBV21-1, the J gene TRBJ2-1; TRBD2, the D gene given by the table, was not confirmed from the DNA. TRBV21-1 represents a pseudogene. This CDR3 contains 21 residues. The chain's CDR3 is CASSKFLPGLAGPSSYNEQFF. The CDR3 DNA reads TGTGCCAGCAGCAAATTCCTCCCGGGACTAGCGGGCCCCAGCTCCTACAATGAGCAGTTCTTC.

The chain recombines TRBV5-4 with TRBJ2-1; 10 positions match TRBD1. V was pared by 2 bases and J by 9 bases, with 14 bases of the junction left unmatched. This CDR3 spans 17 amino acids. The germline CDR1 and CDR2 sequences are SGHNT and YYREEE (reference sequence). The CDR3 DNA follows: TGTGCCAGCAGCTTCACCTATGGACAGGGGGACAAGAGTGAGCAGTTCTTC. Its protein is CASSFTYGQGDKSEQFF.

The rearrangement uses TRBV5-1 and TRBJ2-6; D might be TRBD2 (5 bases). Germline V gene sequence: CDR1 SGHRS, CDR2 YFSETQ. The CDR3 spans 17 residues. V was shortened by 4 bases and J by 4 bases, with 18 bases between the two germline ends. The CDR3 protein is CASSPPVAAGGANVLTF. The CDR3 DNA sequence: TGCGCCAGCAGCCCGCCCGTGGCCGCGGGCGGGGCCAACGTCCTGACTTTC.

V usage is TRBV25-1 and J usage is TRBJ2-1; 14 nucleotides line up with TRBD2. Germline lookup yields CDR1 MGHDK and CDR2 SYGVNS. There are 16 residues in the CDR3. Germline trimming cut 3 bases from V and 6 bases from J; bases unmatched to any gene: 4. CDR3 protein: CASSELGTSGSNEQFF. CDR3 nucleotide sequence: TGTGCCAGCAGTGAGTTAGGGACTAGCGGGAGCAATGAGCAGTTCTTC.